These 2 T cell receptor beta chains were all obtained from the same sample, sequenced in a study of T cells in Graves' hyperthyroidism and ophthalmopathy. What was amplified from RNA transcripts were TCR beta CDR3 regions. The HTBI primer set drove a first-round RT-PCR of the TCR CDR3. Each CDR3 protein is one row after TCRdb ran MiXCR on the multiplex PCR reads. Of a few hundred thousand distinct CDR3 sequences in the sample, more than 14% were seen once. Sample: blood. Every receptor here comes from a woman aged 40 to 50 with Graves' hyperthyroidism that later progressed to Graves' ophthalmopathy.

At least ten counts were recorded for this clonotype. The rearrangement uses TRBV27 and TRBJ2-2; 9 bases map to TRBD1. This CDR3 is built from 15 residues. CDR1 is MNHEY, CDR2 SMNVEV, per germline (reference sequence). V trimming: 2 bases; J trimming: 6 bases; junction bases outside the gene matches: 4. This CDR3 reads CASSLPGTGSGELFF. The CDR3 DNA reads TGTGCCAGCAGTTTACCCGGGACAGGGTCCGGGGAGCTGTTTTTT.

This clonotype was found many times. V and J are TRBV6-1 and TRBJ2-1, with D possibly matching TRBD2 (6 bases). CDR1 and CDR2 (germline): MNHNS, SASEGT. This CDR3 spans 15 amino acids. V shed 7 bases and J shed 1 base, with 14 bases lying between them. The chain's CDR3 is CASILTSFSYNEQFF. As DNA, the CDR3 is TGTGCCAGCATACTTACTAGCTTTTCCTACAATGAGCAGTTCTTC.